A single sample gave rise to the 26 T cell receptor beta chains below, sequenced in a study of human T cells and chemical hapten exposure. Time point indicated: pre-sensitization, week 0. Treatment reported: therapeutic diphenylcyclopropenone sensitization with weekly scalp DPC. TCRdb recomputed calls from the RACE reads with MiXCR, one row per CDR3 protein. Of 240,000 or so distinct CDR3 sequences in the sample, more than 6.5% were seen once. Material: whole blood, obtained in connection with sensitization to the hapten diphenylcyclopropenone (DPC). The source is a woman in her thirties or forties with alopecia areata. Some clones in this sample may be carry-over from other donors' samples.

This clonotype occurred many times. The J gene is TRBJ1-5, the V gene TRBV29-1, with D uncertain. V lost 6 bases and J lost 6, with 15 bases in between. Germline CDR1 and CDR2: SQVTM and ANQGSEA. The CDR3 is made up of 13 amino acids. CDR3 sequence (DNA): TGCAGCGTGGCAAAAAGTGAGGGTCAGCCCCAGCATTTT. Its protein product is CSVAKSEGQPQHF.

This sequence joins TRBV9 and TRBJ2-5; D assignment may be TRBD1 or TRBD2 (5 bases each). CDR3 length: 16 amino acids. Germline lookup yields CDR1 SGDLS and CDR2 YYNGEE. The germline V and J ends were trimmed by 0 bases and 2 bases, with 14 bases remaining between them. The CDR3 sequence is CASSVASGAAQETQYF. CDR3 sequence (DNA): TGTGCCAGCAGCGTAGCCTCCGGGGCCGCACAAGAGACCCAGTACTTC.

This clonotype was seen many times. The chain carries TRBV12-3 or TRBV12-4 and TRBJ2-2, with D possibly being TRBD1 (6 bases). There are 15 residues in the CDR3. Trimming took 4 bases from V and 1 from J, leaving 10 bases between them. The CDR3 protein is CASSSDRLNTGELFF. The DNA for the CDR3 is TGTGCCAGCAGTTCCGACAGGCTGAACACCGGGGAGCTGTTTTTT.

This clonotype has at least ten counts. The chain joins TRBV6-2 or TRBV6-3 to TRBJ2-1; D possibly corresponds to TRBD2 (6 bases). CDR3 length equals 12 residues. Germline V gene data show CDR1 as MNHEY and CDR2 as SVGEGT. V was trimmed by 10 bases and J by 5 bases, leaving 12 bases between them. The CDR3 here is CATASVHNEQFF. In DNA form, the CDR3 reads TGTGCCACCGCTAGCGTACACAATGAGCAGTTCTTC.

This clonotype was observed a handful of times. The V gene is TRBV4-1, the J gene TRBJ1-5; possible D gene TRBD1, 5 bases. Germline CDR1 is MGHRA and CDR2 is YSYEKL. The CDR3 sequence is 15 residues long. V was pared by 2 bases and J by 3 bases, with 11 bases between. CDR3: CASSQLGGVNQPQHF. CDR3 in DNA: TGCGCCAGCAGCCAACTGGGGGGTGTCAATCAGCCCCAGCATTTT.

The V call is TRBV6-5, the J call TRBJ2-7; TRBD2 agrees at 11 bases. The CDR3 runs 12 residues. The V and J ends lost 6 bases and 6 bases, in that order; junction bases with no gene match: 1. Germline V gene data show CDR1 as MNHEY and CDR2 as SVGAGI. The DNA of the CDR3 is TGTGCCAGCAGGGGGACTAGCGGCGAGCAGTACTTC. Amino acid sequence: CASRGTSGEQYF.

Points on this clonotype: This may come from a read error, since a much larger clone is one base off. The gene calls are TRBV6-5 and TRBJ2-7; D not certain. In germline, CDR1 is MNHEY, CDR2 SVGAGI. The V gene lost 2 bases and the J gene lost 2 bases, with 1 base spanning the gap. The CDR3 has 11 residues. The CDR3 DNA sequence: TGTGCCAGCAGTTACCCCTACGAGCAGTACTTC. Protein: CASSYPYEQYF.

The rearrangement uses TRBV30 and TRBJ2-1, with a possible D match to TRBD1 (5 bases). Per the germline V gene, CDR1 is GTSNPN and CDR2 is SVGIG (reference sequence). V lost 1 base and J 4 bases, leaving 5 bases between the germline ends. CDR3 size: 12 residues. The CDR3 DNA is TGTGCCTGGAGTGGACAGTACAATGAGCAGTTCTTC. It encodes CAWSGQYNEQFF.

The sample holds many counts of this clonotype. The chain employs TRBV4-3 and TRBJ2-7; possible D gene TRBD2, 5 bases. The CDR3 loop spans 15 amino acids. V was trimmed by 0 bases and J by 4 bases, leaving 13 bases between them. CDR1 is LGHNA and CDR2 is YSLEER in the germline V gene. CDR3 residues: CASSQDRGSRYEQYF. CDR3 in DNA: TGCGCCAGCAGCCAAGATCGGGGAAGTAGGTACGAGCAGTACTTC.

This rearrangement joins TRBV5-1 to TRBJ2-3, with D possibly TRBD2 on 6 matching bases. The CDR3 is 15 amino acids. The germline V gene has CDR1 SGHRS and CDR2 YFSETQ. Trimming shortened V by 2 bases and J by 6 bases, and 16 bases separated the two germline ends. CDR3 residues: CASSFSGLPTDTQYF. The CDR3 nucleotides read TGCGCCAGCAGCTTCTCGGGACTCCCGACGGATACGCAGTATTTT.

This clonotype has a count of ten or more. This chain uses TRBV7-8 with TRBJ2-3; 10 bases align to TRBD2. V shed 5 bases and J 9 bases; nucleotides not matched to a gene: 11. This CDR3 contains 15 residues. Germline assignment: CDR1 SGHVS and CDR2 FQNEAQ. This CDR3 is CASSPRTSGRLTQYF. DNA of the CDR3: TGTGCCAGCAGCCCGCGGACTAGCGGTCGTTTAACGCAGTATTTT.

The table lists this clonotype with a few counts. This chain links TRBV20-1 with TRBJ1-5; D is perhaps TRBD1 (6 bases). Trimming stripped 0 bases from V and 4 bases from J, with 10 bases between. The CDR3 sequence is 14 residues long. Per germline, CDR1 DFQATT and CDR2 SNEGSKA (reference sequence). The CDR3 sequence is CSAREGHRNQPQHF. The CDR3 DNA reads TGCAGTGCTAGAGAGGGACACCGAAATCAGCCCCAGCATTTT.

The chain combines TRBV3-1 with TRBJ2-6; D unclear. V dropped 4 bases and J dropped 0 bases, with 13 bases sitting between them. CDR1 is LGHDT, CDR2 YNNKEL, per germline (reference sequence). The CDR3 length is 17 residues. CDR3 amino acids: CASSLRDGASGANVLTF. CDR3 coding DNA: TGTGCCAGCAGCCTAAGAGATGGAGCCTCTGGGGCCAACGTCCTGACTTTC.

This clonotype was counted only a few times. The V and J genes are TRBV18 and TRBJ1-5; the match to TRBD1 covers 7 bases. J lost 11 bases, V lost 4 bases, and 8 bases had no gene match. The length of the CDR3 is 13 residues. Germline loops: CDR1 KGHSH, CDR2 LQKENI. The CDR3 spells CASSQTGLEAQHF. CDR3 sequence (DNA): TGTGCCAGCTCACAGACAGGGTTAGAGGCCCAGCATTTT.

This clonotype came up many times. V gene TRBV7-2 combines with J gene TRBJ1-2, with TRBD1 matching over 9 bases. The CDR3 runs to 15 residues. In germline, CDR1 is SGHTA, CDR2 FQGNSA. J was trimmed by 8 bases and V by 0 bases; bases with no gene match: 7. In DNA form, the CDR3 reads TGTGCCAGCAGCTTAGCTGCCGGGACAGGGAACGGCTACACCTTC. It translates to CASSLAAGTGNGYTF.

This clonotype came up many times. This chain uses TRBV11-2 with TRBJ1-1; D is ambiguous. Between the trimmed V and J ends, which lost 3 bases and 6 bases, there was a span of 8 bases. CDR1 and CDR2 from the germline V gene are SGHAT and FQNNGV. The CDR3 contains 12 residues. The DNA for the CDR3 is TGTGCCAGCAGCTTGGACTCTGCTGAAGCTTTCTTT. Protein sequence: CASSLDSAEAFF.

The sample holds many counts of this clonotype. The rearrangement uses TRBV20-1 and TRBJ2-7; the match to TRBD1 covers 7 bases. Germline V gene lookup returns CDR1 DFQATT and CDR2 SNEGSKA (reference sequence). The trim removed 6 bases at V and 4 bases at J, leaving 15 bases unmatched. This CDR3 contains 15 residues. CDR3 loop: CSARPRGGPDYEQYF. The CDR3 DNA reads as TGCAGTGCCCGACCACGAGGGGGCCCAGATTACGAGCAGTACTTC.

In its sample, this clonotype was seen a few times. This sequence joins TRBV15 and TRBJ1-2; 8 nucleotides match TRBD1. Germline CDR1 is LNHNV and CDR2 is YYDKDF (reference sequence). CDR3 length equals 14 residues. V shed 4 bases and J 8 bases; nucleotides not matched to a gene: 9. Written as DNA, the CDR3 is TGTGCCACCAGCAACCGAGGACAGGGACGAGGCTACACCTTC. Translated: CATSNRGQGRGYTF.

The gene calls are TRBV20-1 and TRBJ2-3; 7 bases are a match to TRBD2. V lost 3 bases and J lost 4; bases outside the gene matches: 10. The CDR3 is 15 amino acids. The germline V gene has CDR1 DFQATT and CDR2 SNEGSKA (reference sequence). DNA of the CDR3: TGCAGTGCTAGTGACGGAGGCGGGAGTCCAGATACGCAGTATTTT. This sequence encodes CSASDGGGSPDTQYF.

V and J are TRBV4-2 and TRBJ2-7, with D perhaps TRBD1 (6 bases). The CDR3 has 15 residues. Germline CDR1 and CDR2: LGHNA and YNFKEQ. Trimming removed 2 bases at V and 2 bases at J, with 13 bases between. The CDR3 sequence: CASSQRTGWTYEQYF. The CDR3 DNA reads TGTGCCAGCAGCCAAAGAACAGGGTGGACCTACGAGCAGTACTTC.

V usage is TRBV29-1 and J usage is TRBJ2-2, with TRBD2 as a possible D gene (5 bases). The CDR3 has 14 amino acids. Germline CDR1 and CDR2: SQVTM and ANQGSEA. V dropped 4 bases and J dropped 2 bases, with 11 bases sitting between them. CDR3 coding DNA: TGCAGCGTTGCGGGGTCAGGAAACACCGGGGAGCTGTTTTTT. Residues: CSVAGSGNTGELFF.

This chain connects TRBV7-2 to TRBJ2-5; 11 nucleotides agree with TRBD2. The germline CDR1 and CDR2 sequences are SGHTA and FQGNSA. The CDR3 has 18 amino acids. V dropped 0 bases and J dropped 2; count of bases not matched to a gene: 8. Here the CDR3 DNA reads TGTGCCAGCAGCTTAGCCGCGGCTAGCGGGAGGTCTCAAGAGACCCAGTACTTC. Protein: CASSLAAASGRSQETQYF.

This clonotype was picked up many times. The V and J genes are TRBV5-1 and TRBJ2-7; no clear D gene. Germline CDR1 SGHRS, CDR2 YFSETQ. This CDR3 has 14 amino acids. Deletions cut 0 bases from V and 2 bases from J, with 9 bases between. CDR3 sequence: CASSLEAGPYEQYF. Here the CDR3 DNA reads TGCGCCAGCAGCTTGGAGGCAGGCCCCTACGAGCAGTACTTC.

The gene calls are TRBV10-3 and TRBJ1-1, with D tentatively TRBD1 (5 bases). Germline V gives CDR1 ENHRY, CDR2 SYGVKD. This CDR3 has 15 amino acids. Trimming stripped 7 bases from V and 1 base from J, with 16 bases between. The CDR3 reads CAIMGQEGTNTEAFF. CDR3 DNA sequence: TGTGCCATCATGGGGCAAGAGGGAACGAACACTGAAGCTTTCTTT.

The V call is TRBV7-2, the J call TRBJ2-7; 8 positions agree with TRBD1. With 8 bases clipped from V and 6 bases from J, the junction kept 12 bases outside the gene matches. CDR1 and CDR2 from the germline V gene are SGHTA and FQGNSA. The CDR3 length is 14 residues. The CDR3 here is CASVQDRVNPEQYF. CDR3 coding DNA: TGTGCCAGCGTACAGGACAGGGTCAATCCCGAGCAGTACTTC. Filled out from reference TRBV7-2 and TRBJ2-7, the complete variable domain reads GAGVSQSPSNKVTEKGKDVELRCDPISGHTALYWYRQSLGQGLEFLIYFQGNSAPDKSGLPSDRFSAERTGGSVSTLTIQRTQQEDSAVYLCASVQDRVNPEQYFGPGTRLTVT.

This clonotype was counted many times. The chain links TRBV4-2 to TRBJ1-5; TRBD1 is a possible D gene (6 bases). This CDR3 comprises 17 residues. Germline V gives CDR1 LGHNA, CDR2 YNFKEQ. Deletions cut 5 bases from V and 2 bases from J, with 19 bases between. CDR3 nucleotide sequence: TGTGCCAGCAGCTCAAGAGGGGGTTGGGAGGGCAATCAGCCCCAGCATTTT. This translates into CASSSRGGWEGNQPQHF.